This TCR beta chain was sequenced for a study of blood T cells in healthy people across ages. This clonotype was seen more than once but under ten times. This CDR3 spans 15 amino acids. The ends were cut back, 0 bases at V and 7 bases at J, with 16 bases in the middle. The V gene's germline CDR1 is ENHRY and CDR2 SYGVKD. A second PCR, run for 7 to 11 cycles, used a sample-barcoded 5' primer plus a J-beta primer mix. TCRdb reprocessed the 5' RACE reads with MiXCR, giving one entry per CDR3 protein. The data hold about 1 million distinct CDR3 sequences, with around 43% observed a single time. The receptor was isolated from a woman aged 60-70 years in good health. The sample was blood. This chain joins TRBV10-3 and TRBJ2-7, with D perhaps matching TRBD2 (6 bases). Written as DNA, the CDR3 is TGTGCCATCAGTGAGTCAGGGACCGACGGGGGTGAGCAGTACTTC. Its translation: CAISESGTDGGEQYF.